These 3 T cell receptor beta chains were sequenced from one sample in a study of T cells in Graves' hyperthyroidism and ophthalmopathy. TCR beta CDR3 regions were amplified from RNA transcripts. RT-PCR in the first round (using the HTBI primer set) targeted the TCR CDR3. TCRdb reanalysed the multiplex PCR reads using MiXCR and keeps one entry per CDR3 protein. The table shows 280,000 or so distinct CDR3 sequences, with 20% to 25% occurring only once. Material for sequencing was blood. The receptors shown here come from a man aged 35 to 55 with Graves' hyperthyroidism that later progressed to Graves' ophthalmopathy.

This clonotype was counted at least ten times. The gene calls are TRBV12-3 or TRBV12-4 and TRBJ1-1; D gene unclear. CDR3 length: 14 residues. Trimming removed 8 bases at V and 6 bases at J, with 19 bases between. The CDR3 DNA is TGTGCCAGCTCCCCTGGGTATCTCCCGGCTGAAGCTTTCTTT. This sequence encodes CASSPGYLPAEAFF.

This clonotype is a singleton in its sample. The V call is TRBV6-1, the J call TRBJ1-1; unclear D gene. The germline CDR1 and CDR2 sequences are MNHNS and SASEGT. V shed 8 bases and J shed 7 bases, with 11 bases lying between them. The CDR3 covers 11 residues. In nucleotides, the CDR3 is TGTGCCAGCTCGGCAGGCCGTGAAGCTTTCTTT. It encodes CASSAGREAFF.

The chain carries TRBV12-3 or TRBV12-4 and TRBJ2-5; D not resolved. The CDR3 has 13 residues. The V and J ends lost 7 bases and 5 bases respectively, with 14 bases between them. The CDR3 DNA reads as TGTGCCAGCACCAGACAATCTGGGGAGACCCAGTACTTC. As protein: CASTRQSGETQYF.